This passage covers 3 T cell receptor beta chains from one sample sequenced in a study of cytomegalovirus exposure and HLA in healthy donors. The PCR used 60 Vbeta and 13 Jbeta primers. The assay was immunoSEQ multiplex PCR, and TCRdb's table has in-frame clones only and misses some. The sample comprises about 120,000 clones, around 77% of which are singletons, and roughly 4.5% rests with the top ten. The material sequenced was PBMCs. These receptors originate from a man aged 50 to 60 in good health and CMV-seropositive.

The chain recombines TRBV27 with TRBJ2-7, with 7 bases matching TRBD1. CDR3 length: 14 amino acids. Per the germline V gene, CDR1 is MNHEY and CDR2 is SMNVEV (reference sequence). After removal of 3 bases from V and 7 bases from J, the junction contained 9 bases not matched to a gene. The CDR3 bases are TGTGCCAGCAGTTTCCCGACAGGGTCCGGAGAGCAGTACTTC. Its translation: CASSFPTGSGEQYF.

The chain recombines TRBV7-9 with TRBJ2-5; 8 positions match TRBD1. CDR1 and CDR2 from the germline V gene are SEHNR and FQNEAQ (reference sequence). The CDR3 spans 14 residues. Unmatched junction bases numbered 1, after V lost 3 bases and J lost 1 base. The CDR3 reads CASSFGQGQETQYF. The CDR3 DNA reads as TGTGCCAGCAGCTTTGGACAGGGCCAAGAGACCCAGTACTTC.

The genes are TRBV13 and TRBJ2-3; D is perhaps TRBD2 (7 bases). The CDR3 has 14 amino acids. Trimming cost V 4 bases and J 2 bases, with 10 bases left between them. Per germline, CDR1 PRHDT and CDR2 FYEKMQ (reference sequence). CDR3 DNA: TGTGCCAGCAGCTCGGGGGGCTTCACAGATACGCAGTATTTT. It yields the protein CASSSGGFTDTQYF.